These 10 T cell receptor beta chains originate from one sample sequenced in a study of liver allograft versus peripheral blood T cells (dated by TCRdb to the early 2020s). Study-wide context: The study compared T cell receptor repertoires found within transplanted livers against repertoires in the peripheral blood of liver transplant recipients.

For sequencing, an Illumina MiSeq was employed. The public sequencing data were trimmed at Q25 with fastp and processed into clonotypes with MiXCR by TCRdb, which kept only in-frame beta chains. CDR3 protein duplicates are merged, each entry listing the most common genes and DNA. The sample table contains 7,000 to 9,000 distinct CDR3 sequences; only one count was recorded for 15% to 20% of them. Roughly 4.4% of the sample is held by the ten biggest clonotypes. These TCRs come from a human patient who had a liver transplant. After transplantation, some T cells may belong to the graft donor instead of the recipient.

This clonotype is categorized as medium-sized. The chain is built from TRBV28 and TRBJ1-5; D remains ambiguous. The CDR3 length is 13 residues. Looked up from germline, CDR1 is MDHEN and CDR2 is SYDVKM. V lost 6 bases and J 3 bases, leaving 9 bases between the germline ends. The CDR3 protein is CASSTQLNQPQHF. The CDR3 nucleotides are TGTGCCAGCAGCACGCAGCTCAATCAGCCCCAGCATTTT.

The sample holds many counts of this clonotype. The V call is TRBV5-6, the J call TRBJ2-7, with 8 positions matching TRBD1. Trimming cost V 2 bases and J 2 bases; bases outside gene matches: 12. Germline CDR1 reads SGHDT; CDR2 reads YYEEEE. The CDR3 has 17 residues. DNA for the CDR3: TGTGCCAGCAGCTTATTCTGGACAGGGCGAATCACCTACGAGCAGTACTTC. This encodes CASSLFWTGRITYEQYF.

By sample fraction, this clonotype is medium-sized (0.01 to 0.1%). The J gene is TRBJ1-6, the V gene TRBV6-1, with D unresolved. CDR1 is MNHNS, CDR2 SASEGT, per germline. The CDR3 sequence is 14 residues long. Trimming took 3 bases from V and 5 from J, leaving 8 bases between them. Written as DNA, the CDR3 is TGTGCCAGCAGTGATGGGCAGGATAATTCACCCCTCCACTTT. Its protein is CASSDGQDNSPLHF.

This clonotype is medium-sized in the sample. The chain links TRBV28 to TRBJ2-1, with 9 bases identical to TRBD2. Germline assignment: CDR1 MDHEN and CDR2 SYDVKM. This CDR3 is 17 amino acids long. V lost 6 bases to trimming and J lost 5 bases; unmatched junction nucleotides: 14. CDR3: CASSSPIVTSGNNEQFF. CDR3 bases: TGTGCCAGCAGCTCCCCGATAGTGACTAGCGGTAACAATGAGCAGTTCTTC.

This clonotype was recorded at least ten times. The rearrangement uses TRBV27 and TRBJ2-7; 9 nucleotides align to TRBD2. Germline CDR1 reads MNHEY; CDR2 reads SMNVEV (reference sequence). This CDR3 is 14 amino acids long. The J segment lost 3 bases and the V segment lost 0 bases, leaving 0 bases of the junction unmatched. In DNA, the CDR3 is TGTGCCAGCAGTTTATCTAGCGGGAGCTACGAGCAGTACTTC. It encodes CASSLSSGSYEQYF.

The chain joins TRBV19 to TRBJ1-1; 12 bases agree with TRBD1. The CDR3 covers 14 residues. Germline assignment: CDR1 LNHDA and CDR2 SQIVND (reference sequence). Trimming at V came to 5 bases and at J to 5 bases, leaving 3 bases not matched to a gene. This chain's CDR3 is CASSGTGGLTEAFF. In DNA, the CDR3 is TGTGCCAGTAGTGGGACAGGGGGCCTGACTGAAGCTTTCTTT.

This clonotype counts as medium-sized. The rearrangement uses TRBV19 and TRBJ1-1, with D perhaps TRBD1 (5 bases). Germline lookup yields CDR1 LNHDA and CDR2 SQIVND (reference sequence). The CDR3 has 14 residues. V dropped 6 bases and J dropped 1 base, with 12 bases sitting between them. The CDR3 is CASRPTAKNTEAFF. The CDR3 DNA sequence: TGTGCCAGTAGGCCGACAGCGAAGAACACTGAAGCTTTCTTT.

V is TRBV12-3 or TRBV12-4 and J is TRBJ1-6, with a tentative D call TRBD1 (6 bases). There are 14 residues in the CDR3. Trimming removed 8 bases from V and 4 bases from J, with 12 bases in between. The CDR3 loop is CASRDNLYNSPLHF. The CDR3 bases are TGTGCCAGCCGGGACAACCTATATAATTCACCCCTCCACTTT.

The CDR3 protein is CASSLAGFGQETQYF. The CDR3 nucleotides are TGTGCCAGCAGCTTGGCGGGTTTTGGCCAAGAGACCCAGTACTTC. The rearrangement uses TRBV5-4 and TRBJ2-5; D gene ambiguous. Germline V gene lookup returns CDR1 SGHNT and CDR2 YYREEE (reference sequence). The CDR3 has 15 amino acids. V dropped 0 bases and J dropped 1 base, with 10 bases sitting between them.

V is TRBV14 and J is TRBJ2-5; D gene ambiguous. The CDR3 is 13 residues long. The V gene lost 3 bases and the J gene lost 4 bases, with 9 bases spanning the gap. Germline V gives CDR1 SGHDN, CDR2 FVKESK. CDR3: CASSHRLGETQYF. CDR3 nucleotides: TGTGCCAGCAGCCATCGTTTGGGAGAGACCCAGTACTTC.